The T cell receptor (beta chain) under discussion was sequenced for a study of blood T cells in healthy people across ages. Broader study findings: Considered underestimates were the diversity estimates obtained from one million T cells.

Alongside a J-beta primer mix, a sample-barcoded 5' primer served in a second PCR lasting roughly 7 to 11 cycles. One entry per CDR3 protein results from TCRdb running MiXCR on the 5' RACE reads. The data hold roughly 800,000 distinct CDR3 sequences, with around 25% observed a single time. Turning to this clonotype: Its target is unknown.

Trimming took off 0 bases at V and 8 bases at J, with 15 bases between the two ends. The CDR3 spans 15 residues. Germline V gene sequence: CDR1 SGHRS, CDR2 YFSETQ. These same records also appear under a second study, on T cells of mothers and their children.

This chain connects TRBV5-1 to TRBJ2-1, with D possibly called TRBD1 or TRBD2 (6 bases each). This receptor was taken from a boy aged 5-17 years in good health. Sequencing was carried out using blood. CDR3 residues: CASSLGGAPGHEQFF. CDR3 nucleotides: TGCGCCAGCAGCTTGGGGGGGGCGCCCGGCCATGAGCAGTTCTTC.